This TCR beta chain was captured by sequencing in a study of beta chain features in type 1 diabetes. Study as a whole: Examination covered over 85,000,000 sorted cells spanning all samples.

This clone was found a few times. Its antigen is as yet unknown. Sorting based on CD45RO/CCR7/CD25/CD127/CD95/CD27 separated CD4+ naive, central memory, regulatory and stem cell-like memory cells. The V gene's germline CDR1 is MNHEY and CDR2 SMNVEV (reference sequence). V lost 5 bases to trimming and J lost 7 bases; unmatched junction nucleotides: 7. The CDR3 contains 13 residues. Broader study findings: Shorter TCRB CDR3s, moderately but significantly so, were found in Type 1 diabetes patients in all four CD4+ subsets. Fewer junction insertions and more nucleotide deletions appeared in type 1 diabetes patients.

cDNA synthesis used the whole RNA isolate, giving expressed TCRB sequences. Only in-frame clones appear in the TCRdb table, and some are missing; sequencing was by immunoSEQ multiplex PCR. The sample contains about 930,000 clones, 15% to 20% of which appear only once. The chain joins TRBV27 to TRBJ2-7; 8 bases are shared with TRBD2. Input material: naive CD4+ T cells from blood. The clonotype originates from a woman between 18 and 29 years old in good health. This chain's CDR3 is CASSPRTSSEQYF. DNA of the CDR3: TGTGCCAGCAGTCCCAGGACTAGCTCGGAGCAGTACTTC.